This T cell receptor beta chain was retrieved from a study of beta chain features in type 1 diabetes. Study-wide findings and caveats: Fewer junction insertions and more nucleotide deletions appeared in type 1 diabetes patients. With patients and controls alike, PCR might favor shorter templates to an equal degree. Over-representation of high TCR-expressing cells was a possible consequence of cDNA sequencing.

Isolated RNA was reverse transcribed in full, so expressed TCRB transcripts were sequenced. Assay used: immunoSEQ multiplex PCR; TCRdb lists only in-frame clones, some missing. Of about 140,000 clones in the sample, 6.9% were seen once. For this clone: The target antigen is unknown. The same CDR3 can be traced to other DNA sequences in this sample.

The receptor's source is a woman aged 30 to 39 in good health. Material for sequencing was central memory CD4+ T cells from blood.

CDR3 in amino acids: CASSFPPGTGELFF. In nucleotides, the CDR3 is TGTGCCAGCAGTTTTCCCCCCGGGACCGGGGAGCTGTTTTTT. The chain uses TRBV27 and TRBJ2-2; D call uncertain. CDR1 and CDR2 from the germline V gene are MNHEY and SMNVEV (reference sequence). V lost 3 bases to trimming and J lost 5 bases, with 10 bases between them. The CDR3 is 14 residues long.